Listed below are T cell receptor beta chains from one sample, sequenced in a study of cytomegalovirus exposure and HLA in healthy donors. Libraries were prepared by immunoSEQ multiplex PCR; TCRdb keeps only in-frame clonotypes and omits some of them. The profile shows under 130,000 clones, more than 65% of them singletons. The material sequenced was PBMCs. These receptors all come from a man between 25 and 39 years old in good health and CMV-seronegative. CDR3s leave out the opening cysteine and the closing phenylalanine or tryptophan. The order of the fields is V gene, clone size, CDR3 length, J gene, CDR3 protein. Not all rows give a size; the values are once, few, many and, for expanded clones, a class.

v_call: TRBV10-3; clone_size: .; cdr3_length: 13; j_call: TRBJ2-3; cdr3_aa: AISDGTIGRGTVG
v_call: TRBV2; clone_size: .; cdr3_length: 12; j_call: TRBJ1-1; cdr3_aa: ASSERRAGTEAF
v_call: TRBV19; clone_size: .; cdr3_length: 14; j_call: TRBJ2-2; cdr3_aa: ASKRTGGIQTGELF
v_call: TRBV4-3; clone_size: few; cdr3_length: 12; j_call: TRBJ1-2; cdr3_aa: ASSQARGPYGYT
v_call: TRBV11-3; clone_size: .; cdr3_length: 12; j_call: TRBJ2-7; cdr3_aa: ASSLERFPHEQY
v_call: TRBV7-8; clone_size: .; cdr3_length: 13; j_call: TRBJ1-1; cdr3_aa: ASSFRDRAMTEAF
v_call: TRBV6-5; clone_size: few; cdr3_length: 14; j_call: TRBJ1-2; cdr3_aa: ASSFGTGQGNYGYT
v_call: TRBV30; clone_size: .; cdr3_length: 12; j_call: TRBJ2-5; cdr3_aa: AWSADHLRGSQY
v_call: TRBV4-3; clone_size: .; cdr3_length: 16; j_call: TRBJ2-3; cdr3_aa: ASSQRILGTSGTDTQY
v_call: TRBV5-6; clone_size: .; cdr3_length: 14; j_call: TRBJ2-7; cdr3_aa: ASSPEPQVATYEQY
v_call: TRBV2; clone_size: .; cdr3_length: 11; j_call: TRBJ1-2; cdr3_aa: ASGWDRGTGYT
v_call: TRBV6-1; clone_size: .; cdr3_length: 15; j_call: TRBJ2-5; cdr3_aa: ASSDKQGNRHQETQY
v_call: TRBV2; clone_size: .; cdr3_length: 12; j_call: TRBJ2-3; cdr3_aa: ASSEALGAHTQY
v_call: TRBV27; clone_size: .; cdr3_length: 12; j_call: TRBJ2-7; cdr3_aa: ASRALQGGYEQY
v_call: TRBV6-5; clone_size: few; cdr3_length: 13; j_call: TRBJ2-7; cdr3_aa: ASSYRREVPLEQY
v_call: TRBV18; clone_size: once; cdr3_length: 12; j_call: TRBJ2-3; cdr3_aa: ASSPPGASDTQY
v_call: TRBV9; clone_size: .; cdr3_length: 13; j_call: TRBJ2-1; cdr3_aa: ASSAFSGRASEQF
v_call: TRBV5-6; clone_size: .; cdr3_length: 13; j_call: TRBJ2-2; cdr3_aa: ASSSEPANTGELF
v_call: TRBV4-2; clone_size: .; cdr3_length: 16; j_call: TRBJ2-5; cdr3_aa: ASSPGLAGVHPQETQY
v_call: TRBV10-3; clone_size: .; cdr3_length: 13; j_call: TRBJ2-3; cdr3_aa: AISTGTSDTDTQY